The 31 T cell receptor beta chains listed next were all sequenced from one sample in a study of T cells in women clearing cervical HPV infection. TCRdb keeps only in-frame clones here, not all; method: immunoSEQ multiplex PCR. Its table records more than 20,000 clones. Input material: blood buffy coat. The receptors were gathered from a woman aged 18 to 75 with a cervical HPV16 infection that either progressed to CIN3+ or cleared (not recorded which).

Comment on this clone: The CDR3 end lies 3 residues beyond the end of the read and is filled in from the germline J gene. The gene calls are TRBV20-1 and TRBJ2-5; maybe TRBD1 (6 bases). The CDR3 spans 13 residues. The V and J ends lost 6 bases and 2 bases respectively, with 13 bases between them. Germline V CDR1 and CDR2: DFQATT, SNEGSKA (reference sequence). This chain's CDR3 is CSALGTTQETQYF. The DNA read from the CDR3 is TGCAGTGCCCTCGGGACAACTCAAGAGACC.

In regard to this clone: The read is 3 residues too short to cover the CDR3 end, so that end is filled in from the germline J gene. The V and J genes are TRBV7-9 and TRBJ2-3; TRBD1 might be the D (6 bases). CDR3 length: 15 amino acids. The V end lost 2 bases, the J end lost 2 bases, and 11 bases lay between the germline ends. CDR1 and CDR2 from the germline V gene are SEHNR and FQNEAQ (reference sequence). The CDR3 loop is CASSLPGHSTDTQYF. Partial CDR3 DNA: TGTGCCAGCAGCTTACCGGGACACTCCACAGATACG.

To note about this clone: The read terminates 3 residues ahead of where the CDR3 ends, so the germline J gene completes it. The chain is built from TRBV18 and TRBJ1-2, with TRBD1 as a possible D gene (5 bases). The V end lost 3 bases, the J end lost 0 bases, and 8 bases lay between the germline ends. The CDR3 spans 14 residues. Per the germline V gene, CDR1 is KGHSH and CDR2 is LQKENI. CDR3 protein: CASSPLDTNYGYTF. The sequenced CDR3 bases are TGTGCCAGCTCACCCTTGGACACTAACTATGGC. Filled out from reference TRBV18 and TRBJ1-2, the complete variable domain reads NAGVMQNPRHLVRRRGQEARLRCSPMKGHSHVYWYRQLPEEGLKFMVYLQKENIIDESGMPKERFSAEFPKEGPSILRIQQVVRGDSAAYFCASSPLDTNYGYTFGSGTRLTVV.

With regard to this clone: The CDR3 goes on 3 residues after the read ends, and that part is filled in from the germline J gene. The chain carries TRBV7-2 and TRBJ2-1; 8 nucleotides agree with TRBD2. The germline gives CDR1 SGHTA, CDR2 FQGNSA. The V and J ends lost 5 bases and 0 bases, in that order; junction bases with no gene match: 3. The CDR3 totals 15 residues. The CDR3 sequence is CASSPRGDSYNEQFF. The sequenced CDR3 bases are TGTGCCAGCAGCCCGCGGGGGGACTCCTACAATGAG.

Regarding this clone: The sequenced fragment ends 3 residues before the CDR3 boundary, so the rest is inferred from the germline J gene. The genes are TRBV6-1 and TRBJ2-7, with 11 positions matching TRBD2. CDR1 and CDR2 (germline): MNHNS, SASEGT. V lost 3 bases, J lost 6 bases, and 10 bases stayed unmatched. The CDR3 has 16 amino acids. The CDR3 loop reads CASSDWLAGGSAEQYF. CDR3 bases read: TGTGCCAGCAGTGATTGGCTAGCGGGAGGATCTGCCGAG.

The part of the CDR3 DNA that was read is TGTGCCTGGAGTGCCGGGTTAAGTGGC. Its protein is CAWSAGLSG. The whole CDR3 is CAWSAGLSGYTF. The V and J genes are TRBV30 and TRBJ1-2; D gene uncertain. The read falls 3 residues short of the CDR3 end, and the missing part is taken from the germline J gene. The CDR3 totals 12 residues. CDR1 and CDR2 from the germline V gene are GTSNPN and SVGIG (reference sequence). The V end lost 1 base, the J end lost 7 bases, and 10 bases lay between the germline ends.

Remarks on this clone: The observed sequence ends 3 residues before the CDR3 terminus, with the missing tail filled in from the germline J gene. The chain is built from TRBV7-6 and TRBJ2-5; D might be TRBD2 (6 bases). V lost 4 bases and J lost 4, with 10 bases in between. CDR1 and CDR2 from the germline V gene are SGHVS and FNYEAQ. This CDR3 spans 13 amino acids. The CDR3 is CASSWGLGETQYF. The DNA read from the CDR3 is TGTGCCAGCAGCTGGGGACTCGGAGAGACC.

Comment on this clone: The read terminates 3 residues before the CDR3 end, so the remaining end is supplied by the germline J gene. The chain joins TRBV19 to TRBJ1-4; TRBD1 matches 7 bases. The CDR3 spans 13 residues. J lost 10 bases, V lost 2 bases, and 4 bases had no gene match. CDR1 LNHDA and CDR2 SQIVND come from the germline V gene (reference sequence). The covered CDR3 bases are TGTGCCAGTAGTATACGGCAGGGGGGAAAA. Translated, it gives CASSIRQGGK. The full CDR3 is CASSIRQGGKLFF.

Of note for this clone: The read ends 3 residues early relative to the CDR3; the germline J gene fills the gap. The chain employs TRBV30 and TRBJ2-7; 12 positions match TRBD2. This CDR3 contains 15 residues. After removal of 5 bases from V and 5 bases from J, the junction contained 10 bases not matched to a gene. Germline V gene lookup returns CDR1 GTSNPN and CDR2 SVGIG (reference sequence). The CDR3 reads CAWQKTSGSLNEQYF. Incomplete CDR3 DNA: TGTGCCTGGCAAAAGACTAGCGGGAGTCTCAACGAG.

Comment on this clone: The read finishes 3 residues shy of the CDR3 end, and the germline J gene is used to complete it. This chain links TRBV30 with TRBJ2-5, with 7 bases that match TRBD1. V dropped 8 bases and J dropped 2; count of bases not matched to a gene: 5. CDR3 length: 12 residues. The germline V gene encodes CDR1 GTSNPN and CDR2 SVGIG (reference sequence). CDR3 amino acids: CARGQNQETQYF. Partial CDR3 DNA: TGTGCCCGGGGACAGAATCAAGAGACC.

Note on this clone: Read data end 3 residues before the CDR3 end; the end is taken from the germline J gene. The rearrangement uses TRBV7-2 and TRBJ2-7; no firm D call. CDR3 length: 13 amino acids. Germline V CDR1 and CDR2: SGHTA, FQGNSA. Trimming stripped 3 bases from V and 4 bases from J, with 10 bases between. CDR3 residues: CASSFYKGYEQYF. The sequenced CDR3 bases are TGTGCCAGCAGCTTTTATAAGGGTTACGAG.

Concerning this clone: The CDR3 extends 3 residues past the end of the read, so its final part is completed from the germline J gene. The rearrangement links TRBV6-2 or TRBV6-3 to TRBJ1-5; D gene uncertain. V was shortened by 0 bases and J by 7 bases, with 4 bases between the two germline ends. This CDR3 is 12 amino acids long. The germline V gene encodes CDR1 MNHEY and CDR2 SVGEGT. Incomplete CDR3 DNA: TGTGCCAGCAGTTACTCCTACCAGCCC. This translates into CASSYSYQP. The full CDR3 is CASSYSYQPQHF.

Comments on this clone: Read data end 3 residues before the CDR3 end; the end is taken from the germline J gene. This chain connects TRBV29-1 to TRBJ2-1; TRBD2 aligns across 10 bases. V lost 7 bases to trimming and J lost 7 bases; unmatched junction nucleotides: 10. From germline, CDR1 is SQVTM and CDR2 ANQGSEA. This CDR3 is 14 amino acids long. The sequenced CDR3 bases are TGCAGCGGATTACTAGCGGGGAGACCTAATGAG. This translates into CSGLLAGRPNE. The whole CDR3 reads CSGLLAGRPNEQFF.

For this clone: From the germline J gene comes the end of the CDR3, since the read stops 3 residues before it. V gene TRBV7-9 combines with J gene TRBJ1-1; 8 bases fit TRBD1. The CDR3 covers 14 residues. Unmatched junction bases numbered 8, after V lost 5 bases and J lost 6 bases. Germline CDR1 SEHNR, CDR2 FQNEAQ (reference sequence). CDR3 bases read: TGTGCCAGCAGCCACGGACAGGGATCGTCTGAA. This encodes CASSHGQGSSE. The CDR3, in full, reads CASSHGQGSSEAFF.

As regards this clone: The sequenced fragment ends 3 residues before the CDR3 boundary, so the rest is inferred from the germline J gene. The chain joins TRBV4-1 to TRBJ2-1, with D maybe TRBD1 (5 bases). The ends were cut back, 0 bases at V and 4 bases at J, with 13 bases in the middle. Germline CDR1 MGHRA, CDR2 YSYEKL. The CDR3 is 16 residues long. This CDR3 reads CASSQDQGPKYNEQFF. CDR3 bases read: TGCGCCAGCAGCCAAGATCAGGGCCCCAAATACAATGAG.

As concerns this clone: Read coverage stops 3 residues before the CDR3 terminus; the germline J gene supplies the remainder. The chain recombines TRBV5-1 with TRBJ2-7, with 8 bases matching TRBD1. The CDR3 is made up of 15 amino acids. Germline assignment: CDR1 SGHRS and CDR2 YFSETQ. V shed 5 bases and J 5 bases; nucleotides not matched to a gene: 12. The CDR3 bases that were read are TGCGCCAGCAGATTCGACAGGGGAGGTTTCCACGAG. Translation: CASRFDRGGFHE. The CDR3 in its entirety is CASRFDRGGFHEQYF. Drawing the rest from reference TRBV5-1 and TRBJ2-7, the complete variable domain is KAGVTQTPRYLIKTRGQQVTLSCSPISGHRSVSWYQQTPGQGLQFLFEYFSETQRNKGNFPGRFSGRQFSNSRSEMNVSTLELGDSALYLCASRFDRGGFHEQYFGPGTRLTVT.

With respect to this clone: From the germline J gene comes the end of the CDR3, since the read stops 3 residues before it. The rearrangement uses TRBV20-1 and TRBJ1-2; 8 nucleotides match TRBD1. The V gene's germline CDR1 is DFQATT and CDR2 SNEGSKA (reference sequence). CDR3 length: 14 residues. The CDR3 spells CSARGSGGVSGYTF. Incomplete CDR3 DNA: TGCAGTGCTAGAGGATCAGGGGGCGTATCCGGC.

Points on this clone: The read finishes 3 residues shy of the CDR3 end, and the germline J gene is used to complete it. This chain links TRBV2 with TRBJ2-5; a possible D gene is TRBD1 (7 bases). V lost 2 bases to trimming and J lost 4 bases, with 11 bases between them. The CDR3 covers 14 residues. Germline CDR1 SNHLY, CDR2 FYNNEI. The CDR3 loop is CASSERGRGETQYF. The CDR3 bases that were read are TGTGCCAGCAGTGAAAGGGGGCGGGGAGAGACC. Variable domain in full (rest from reference TRBV2 and TRBJ2-5): EPEVTQTPSHQVTQMGQEVILRCVPISNHLYFYWYRQILGQKVEFLVSFYNNEISEKSEIFDDQFSVERPDGSNFTLKIRSTKLEDSAMYFCASSERGRGETQYFGPGTRLLVL.

Turning to this clone: Read coverage stops 3 residues before the CDR3 terminus; the germline J gene supplies the remainder. This chain joins TRBV7-9 and TRBJ1-1, with D tentatively TRBD1 (5 bases). Germline V CDR1 and CDR2: SEHNR, FQNEAQ (reference sequence). This CDR3 is built from 13 residues. The CDR3 sequence: CASSLQGKSAAFF. CDR3 DNA, as far as it was read: TGTGCCAGCAGCCTTCAGGGTAAAAGCGCA.

Worth noting for this clone: From the germline J gene comes the end of the CDR3, since the read stops 3 residues before it. J is TRBJ2-7 and V is TRBV20-1, with D perhaps TRBD2 (7 bases). The germline V gene encodes CDR1 DFQATT and CDR2 SNEGSKA (reference sequence). Trimming took off 7 bases at V and 3 bases at J, with 22 bases between the two ends. CDR3 size: 15 residues. The part of the CDR3 DNA that was read is TGCAGTGGCACTCCTGGGAGGGGGAGGGGCTACGAG. This gives the protein CSGTPGRGRGYE. The full CDR3 protein is CSGTPGRGRGYEQYF.

In the case of this clone: The read ends 3 residues before the CDR3 terminus; that terminus is restored from the germline J gene. The rearrangement joins TRBV5-1 to TRBJ2-7; tentative D call: TRBD1 (5 bases). The germline V gene has CDR1 SGHRS and CDR2 YFSETQ. This CDR3 is built from 13 residues. The V end lost 4 bases, the J end lost 2 bases, and 10 bases lay between the germline ends. This chain's CDR3 is CASSPDTPYEQYF. The DNA read from the CDR3 is TGCGCCAGCAGCCCGGACACCCCCTACGAG.

A word on this clone: The sequenced fragment ends 3 residues before the CDR3 boundary, so the rest is inferred from the germline J gene. The gene calls are TRBV5-1 and TRBJ1-2, with unresolved D. Germline V gives CDR1 SGHRS, CDR2 YFSETQ. This CDR3 is built from 12 residues. Partial CDR3 DNA: TGCGCCAGCAGCTTGGGTAGTGTCGAC. This encodes CASSLGSVD. The entire CDR3 is CASSLGSVDYTF.

Turning to this clone: The read falls 3 residues short of the CDR3 end, and the missing part is taken from the germline J gene. The chain uses TRBV11-2 and TRBJ2-1, with TRBD2 matching over 8 bases. In germline, CDR1 is SGHAT, CDR2 FQNNGV. With V trimmed by 2 bases and J by 5 bases, 5 bases remained unmatched. The CDR3 runs 15 residues. The CDR3 reads CASSLFGREDNEQFF. The DNA read from the CDR3 is TGTGCCAGCAGCTTATTTGGGCGGGAGGACAATGAG.

Remarks on this clone: The CDR3 end is not reached by the read, which stops 3 residues before it; the germline J gene fills it in. The V and J genes are TRBV5-1 and TRBJ1-6; perhaps TRBD1 as D (6 bases). CDR3 size: 16 residues. Germline V lookup: CDR1 SGHRS, CDR2 YFSETQ. Trimming stripped 0 bases from V and 9 bases from J, with 16 bases between. Incomplete CDR3 DNA: TGCGCCAGCAGCTTGGGGTCAGGGGTTCTACTTTCACCC. This translates into CASSLGSGVLLSP. The whole CDR3 reads CASSLGSGVLLSPLHF.

With respect to this clone: The CDR3 goes on 3 residues after the read ends, and that part is filled in from the germline J gene. The rearrangement links TRBV30 to TRBJ2-7, with 15 bases aligning to TRBD2. Per the germline V gene, CDR1 is GTSNPN and CDR2 is SVGIG (reference sequence). The length of the CDR3 is 14 residues. The V segment lost 4 bases and the J segment 6 bases; nucleotides outside the gene matches: 4. Incomplete CDR3 DNA: TGTGCCTGGACCACGGGACTAGCGGGAGGCGAG. As protein: CAWTTGLAGGE. The full CDR3 is CAWTTGLAGGEQYF.

A remark on this clone: The read falls 3 residues short of the CDR3 end, and the missing part is taken from the germline J gene. The rearrangement links TRBV18 to TRBJ1-2; no definite D call. CDR1 and CDR2 from the germline V gene are KGHSH and LQKENI. Between the trimmed V and J ends, which lost 6 bases and 0 bases, there was a span of 14 bases. The CDR3 has 15 residues. CDR3 bases read: TGTGCCAGCTCTTTTGACGGCGACTCTAACTATGGC. Translating it yields CASSFDGDSNYG. The entire CDR3 protein is CASSFDGDSNYGYTF.

The covered CDR3 bases are TGTGCCAGCAGCCAAGAAGGGGACAGGACTTCACCC. Its translation: CASSQEGDRTSP. The full CDR3 protein is CASSQEGDRTSPLHF. The rearrangement uses TRBV4-2 and TRBJ1-6; 8 nucleotides line up with TRBD1. The read is 3 residues too short to cover the CDR3 end, so that end is filled in from the germline J gene. The CDR3 has 15 residues. J was trimmed by 9 bases and V by 0 bases; bases with no gene match: 4. Germline V gives CDR1 LGHNA, CDR2 YNFKEQ.

As to this clone: The CDR3 goes on 3 residues after the read ends, and that part is filled in from the germline J gene. This sequence joins TRBV30 and TRBJ1-2; D remains unclear. CDR3 size: 14 residues. From germline, CDR1 is GTSNPN and CDR2 SVGIG (reference sequence). CDR3 in amino acids: CAWKSGLSKNIYTF. The part of the CDR3 DNA that was read is TGTGCCTGGAAGTCCGGGTTATCCAAAAACATC. Full variable domain (outside the CDR3, taken from reference TRBV30 and TRBJ1-2): SQTIHQWPATLVQPVGSPLSLECTVEGTSNPNLYWYRQAAGRGLQLLFYSVGIGQISSEVPQNLSASRPQDRQFILSSKKLLLSDSGFYLCAWKSGLSKNIYTFGSGTRLTVV.

As for this clone: The read finishes 3 residues shy of the CDR3 end, and the germline J gene is used to complete it. V usage is TRBV18 and J usage is TRBJ1-2, with 8 bases matching TRBD1. The CDR3 extends over 16 amino acids. The ends lost 6 bases at V and 0 bases at J; junction bases unmatched: 9. The V gene's germline CDR1 is KGHSH and CDR2 LQKENI. The CDR3 bases that were read are TGTGCCAGCTCCCCCCAGCCGGGACAGGCTAACTATGGC. This gives the protein CASSPQPGQANYG. The full CDR3 sequence reads CASSPQPGQANYGYTF.

Points on this clone: With the read ending 3 residues before the CDR3 end, the germline J gene is used to fill in that end. V usage is TRBV10-2 and J usage is TRBJ2-3, with 8 bases that match TRBD2. Per the germline V gene, CDR1 is WSHSY and CDR2 is SAAADI. The length of the CDR3 is 18 residues. V trimming: 2 bases; J trimming: 0 bases; junction bases outside the gene matches: 10. CDR3 loop: CASSEIHLAGTSTDTQYF. The CDR3 DNA, read in part, is TGCGCCAGCAGTGAGATACACTTAGCGGGGACTAGCACAGATACG.

Concerning this clone itself: The read finishes 3 residues shy of the CDR3 end, and the germline J gene is used to complete it. V gene TRBV2 combines with J gene TRBJ1-2; D is possibly TRBD1 (5 bases). The CDR3 covers 13 residues. The germline gives CDR1 SNHLY, CDR2 FYNNEI. The covered CDR3 bases are TGTGCCAGCAGTAGACAGAGCTCCTACGAC. This sequence encodes CASSRQSSYD. The entire CDR3 is CASSRQSSYDYTF.